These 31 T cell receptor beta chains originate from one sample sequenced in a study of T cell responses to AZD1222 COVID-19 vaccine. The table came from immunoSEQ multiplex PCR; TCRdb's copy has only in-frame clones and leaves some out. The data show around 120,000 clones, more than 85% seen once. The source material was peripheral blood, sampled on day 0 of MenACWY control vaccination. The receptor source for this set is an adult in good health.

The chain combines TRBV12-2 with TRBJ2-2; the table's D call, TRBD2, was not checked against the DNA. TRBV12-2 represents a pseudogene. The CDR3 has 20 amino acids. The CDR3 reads CASRLAALLAGGANTGELFF. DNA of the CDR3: TGTGCAAGTCGCTTAGCTGCCTTACTAGCGGGAGGGGCGAACACCGGGGAGCTGTTTTTT.

The CDR3 nucleotides read TGTGCCTTATCCCGGGACAGCTTTGGAAACACCATATATTTT. As protein: CALSRDSFGNTIYF. The V gene is TRBV30, the J gene TRBJ1-3; 7 nucleotides match TRBD1. Germline CDR1 GTSNPN, CDR2 SVGIG (reference sequence). V shed 7 bases, J shed 3 bases, and the junction held 9 bases outside the gene matches. The CDR3 is made up of 14 amino acids.

CDR3 in DNA: TGCGCCAGCAGCCAAGGATACCTGAACACCGGGGAGCTGTTTTTT. This translates into CASSQGYLNTGELFF. The rearrangement uses TRBV4-3 and TRBJ2-2, with D unclear. V was clipped by 1 base and J by 1 base, with 7 bases between them. Germline V gene lookup returns CDR1 LGHNA and CDR2 YSLEER. CDR3 length: 15 amino acids.

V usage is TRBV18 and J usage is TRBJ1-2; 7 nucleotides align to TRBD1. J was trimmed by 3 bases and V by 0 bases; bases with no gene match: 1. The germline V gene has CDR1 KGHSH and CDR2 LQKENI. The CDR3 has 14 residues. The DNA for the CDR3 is TGTGCCAGCTCACCACCAGGACAGGACTATGGCTACACCTTC. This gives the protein CASSPPGQDYGYTF.

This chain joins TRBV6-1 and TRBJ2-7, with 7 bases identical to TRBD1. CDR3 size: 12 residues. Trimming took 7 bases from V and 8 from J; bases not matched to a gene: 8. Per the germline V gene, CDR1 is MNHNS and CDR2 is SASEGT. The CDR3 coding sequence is TGTGCCAGCAACCCAGAAGGGGGCAAGCAGTACTTC. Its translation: CASNPEGGKQYF.

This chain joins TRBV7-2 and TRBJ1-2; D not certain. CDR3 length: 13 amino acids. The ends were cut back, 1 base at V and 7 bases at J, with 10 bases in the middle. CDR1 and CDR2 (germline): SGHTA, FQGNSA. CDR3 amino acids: CASSLGQVTGYTF. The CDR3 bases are TGTGCCAGCAGCTTAGGCCAGGTGACTGGCTACACCTTC. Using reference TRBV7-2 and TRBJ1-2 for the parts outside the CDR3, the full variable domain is GAGVSQSPSNKVTEKGKDVELRCDPISGHTALYWYRQSLGQGLEFLIYFQGNSAPDKSGLPSDRFSAERTGGSVSTLTIQRTQQEDSAVYLCASSLGQVTGYTFGSGTRLTVV.

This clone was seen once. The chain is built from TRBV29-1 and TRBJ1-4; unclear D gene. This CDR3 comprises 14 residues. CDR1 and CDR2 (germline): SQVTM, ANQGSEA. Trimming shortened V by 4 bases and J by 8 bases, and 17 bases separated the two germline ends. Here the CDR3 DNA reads TGCAGCGTTGTTGTGGGGTCGGGTGGCGAAAAACTGTTTTTT. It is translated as CSVVVGSGGEKLFF.

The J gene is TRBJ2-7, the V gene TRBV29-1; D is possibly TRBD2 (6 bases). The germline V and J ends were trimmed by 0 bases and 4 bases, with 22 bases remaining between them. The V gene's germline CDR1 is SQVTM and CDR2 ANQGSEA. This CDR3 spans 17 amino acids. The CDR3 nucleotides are TGCAGCGTTGAAGAGGGAGGACTCGACGACTTGACGTACGAGCAGTACTTC. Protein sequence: CSVEEGGLDDLTYEQYF.

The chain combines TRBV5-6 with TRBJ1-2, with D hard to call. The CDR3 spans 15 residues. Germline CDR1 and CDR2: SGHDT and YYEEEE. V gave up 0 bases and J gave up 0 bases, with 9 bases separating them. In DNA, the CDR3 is TGTGCCAGCAGCTTGGGTGTCAGATCTAACTATGGCTACACCTTC. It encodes CASSLGVRSNYGYTF. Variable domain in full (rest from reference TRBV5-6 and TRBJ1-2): DAGVTQSPTHLIKTRGQQVTLRCSPKSGHDTVSWYQQALGQGPQFIFQYYEEEERQRGNFPDRFSGHQFPNYSSELNVNALLLGDSALYLCASSLGVRSNYGYTFGSGTRLTVV.

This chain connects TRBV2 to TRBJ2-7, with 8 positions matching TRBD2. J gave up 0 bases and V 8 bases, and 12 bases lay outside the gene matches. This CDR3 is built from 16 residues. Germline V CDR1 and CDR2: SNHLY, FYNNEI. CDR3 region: CASWAAEAGDSYEQYF. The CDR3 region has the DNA TGTGCCAGCTGGGCCGCGGAAGCGGGAGACTCCTACGAGCAGTACTTC. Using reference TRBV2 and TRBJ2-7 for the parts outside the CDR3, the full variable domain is EPEVTQTPSHQVTQMGQEVILRCVPISNHLYFYWYRQILGQKVEFLVSFYNNEISEKSEIFDDQFSVERPDGSNFTLKIRSTKLEDSAMYFCASWAAEAGDSYEQYFGPGTRLTVT.

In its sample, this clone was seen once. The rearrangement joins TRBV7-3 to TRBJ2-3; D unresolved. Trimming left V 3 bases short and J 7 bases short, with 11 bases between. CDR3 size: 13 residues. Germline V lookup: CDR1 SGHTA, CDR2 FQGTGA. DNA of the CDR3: TGTGCCAGCAGCTTCGACCCAAAGTATACGCAGTATTTT. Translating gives CASSFDPKYTQYF.

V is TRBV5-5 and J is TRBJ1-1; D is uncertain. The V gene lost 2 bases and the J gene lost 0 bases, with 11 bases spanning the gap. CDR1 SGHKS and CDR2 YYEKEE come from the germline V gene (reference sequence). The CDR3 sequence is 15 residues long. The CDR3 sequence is CASSFAGSMNTEAFF. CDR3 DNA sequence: TGTGCCAGCAGCTTTGCGGGCAGCATGAACACTGAAGCTTTCTTT.

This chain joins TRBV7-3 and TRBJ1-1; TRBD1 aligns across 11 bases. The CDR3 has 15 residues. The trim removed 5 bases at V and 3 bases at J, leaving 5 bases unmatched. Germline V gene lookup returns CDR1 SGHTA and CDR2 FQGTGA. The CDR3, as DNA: TGTGCCAGCAGCCCCGGACAGGGGGCAGACACTGAAGCTTTCTTT. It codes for CASSPGQGADTEAFF.

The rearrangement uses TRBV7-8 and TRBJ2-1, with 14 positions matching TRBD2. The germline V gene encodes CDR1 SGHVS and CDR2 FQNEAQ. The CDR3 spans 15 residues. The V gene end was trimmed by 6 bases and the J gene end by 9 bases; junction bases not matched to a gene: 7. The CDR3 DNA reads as TGTGCCAGCAGTCTAGGGACTAGCGGGAGTCGTGAGCAGTTCTTC. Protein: CASSLGTSGSREQFF.

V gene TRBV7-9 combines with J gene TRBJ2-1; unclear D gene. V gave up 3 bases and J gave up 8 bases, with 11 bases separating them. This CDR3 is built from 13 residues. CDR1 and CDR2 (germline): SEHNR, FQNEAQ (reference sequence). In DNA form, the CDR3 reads TGTGCCAGCAGCTTGACGGTAGGCTATGAGCAGTTCTTC. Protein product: CASSLTVGYEQFF.

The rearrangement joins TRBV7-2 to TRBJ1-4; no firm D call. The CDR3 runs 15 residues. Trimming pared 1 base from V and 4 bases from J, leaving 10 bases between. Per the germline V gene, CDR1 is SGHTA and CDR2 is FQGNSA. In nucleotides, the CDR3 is TGTGCCAGCAGCTTAGGTGGTCAGAGTAATGAAAAACTGTTTTTT. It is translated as CASSLGGQSNEKLFF.

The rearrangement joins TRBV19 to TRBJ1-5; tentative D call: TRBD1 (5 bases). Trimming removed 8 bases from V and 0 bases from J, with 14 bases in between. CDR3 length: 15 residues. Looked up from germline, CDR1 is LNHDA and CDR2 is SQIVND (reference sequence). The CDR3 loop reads CASEDPGYSNQPQHF. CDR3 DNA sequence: TGTGCCAGTGAAGACCCAGGGTATAGCAATCAGCCCCAGCATTTT.

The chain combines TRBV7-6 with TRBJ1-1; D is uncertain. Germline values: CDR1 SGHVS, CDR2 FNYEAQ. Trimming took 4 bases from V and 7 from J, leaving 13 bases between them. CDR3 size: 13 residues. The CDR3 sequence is CASSSERAGEAFF. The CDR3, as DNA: TGTGCCAGCAGCTCCGAGAGGGCAGGTGAAGCTTTCTTT. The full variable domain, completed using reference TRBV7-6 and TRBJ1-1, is GAGVSQSPRYKVTKRGQDVALRCDPISGHVSLYWYRQALGQGPEFLTYFNYEAQQDKSGLPNDRFSAERPEGSISTLTIQRTEQRDSAMYRCASSSERAGEAFFGQGTRLTVV.

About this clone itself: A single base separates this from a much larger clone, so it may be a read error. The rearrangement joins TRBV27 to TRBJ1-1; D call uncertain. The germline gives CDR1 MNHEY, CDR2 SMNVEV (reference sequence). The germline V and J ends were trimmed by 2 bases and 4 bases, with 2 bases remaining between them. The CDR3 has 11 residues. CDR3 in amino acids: CASSLGTEAFF. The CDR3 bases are TGTGCCAGCAGTTTAGGCACTGAAGCTTTCTTT.

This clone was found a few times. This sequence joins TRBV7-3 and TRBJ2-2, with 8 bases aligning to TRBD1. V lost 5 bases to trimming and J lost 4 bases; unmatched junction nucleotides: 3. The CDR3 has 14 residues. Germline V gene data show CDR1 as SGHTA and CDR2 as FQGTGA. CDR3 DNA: TGTGCCAGCAGCCCAACAGGGGGCACCGGGGAGCTGTTTTTT. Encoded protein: CASSPTGGTGELFF.

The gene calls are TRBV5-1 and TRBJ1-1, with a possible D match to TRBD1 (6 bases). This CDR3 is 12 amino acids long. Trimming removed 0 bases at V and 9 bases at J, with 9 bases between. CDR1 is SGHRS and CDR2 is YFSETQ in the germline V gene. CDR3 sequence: CASSLDRVQAFF. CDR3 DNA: TGCGCCAGCAGCTTGGACAGGGTCCAAGCTTTCTTT.

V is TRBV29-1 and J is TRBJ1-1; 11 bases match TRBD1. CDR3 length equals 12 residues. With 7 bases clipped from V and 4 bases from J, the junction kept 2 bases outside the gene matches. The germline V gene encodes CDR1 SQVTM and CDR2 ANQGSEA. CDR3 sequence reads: CSEGQGVTEAFF. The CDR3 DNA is TGCAGCGAGGGACAGGGGGTCACTGAAGCTTTCTTT.

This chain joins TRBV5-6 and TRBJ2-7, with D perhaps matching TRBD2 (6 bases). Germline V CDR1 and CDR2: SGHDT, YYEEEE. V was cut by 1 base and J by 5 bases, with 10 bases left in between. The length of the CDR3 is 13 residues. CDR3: CASSLRLVDEQYF. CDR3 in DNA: TGTGCCAGCAGCTTGCGACTAGTAGACGAGCAGTACTTC.

The CDR3 coding sequence is TGTGCCAGCAGCCAAATGGCGGGACTATTAAATGAGCAGTTCTTC. Its translation: CASSQMAGLLNEQFF. The gene calls are TRBV4-2 and TRBJ2-1, with 7 bases lining up with TRBD2. J lost 7 bases, V lost 2 bases, and 8 bases had no gene match. This CDR3 is built from 15 residues. Germline V CDR1 and CDR2: LGHNA, YNFKEQ.

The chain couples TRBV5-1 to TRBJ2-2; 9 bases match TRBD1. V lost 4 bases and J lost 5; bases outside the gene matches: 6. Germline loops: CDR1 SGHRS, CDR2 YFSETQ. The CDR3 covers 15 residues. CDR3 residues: CASSLGTGWTGELFF. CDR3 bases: TGCGCCAGCAGCCTAGGGACAGGGTGGACCGGGGAGCTGTTTTTT.

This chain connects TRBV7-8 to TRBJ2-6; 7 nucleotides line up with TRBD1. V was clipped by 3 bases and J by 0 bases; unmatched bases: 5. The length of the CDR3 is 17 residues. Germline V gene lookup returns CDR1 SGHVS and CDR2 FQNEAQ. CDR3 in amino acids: CASSLDRSPSGANVLTF. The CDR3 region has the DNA TGTGCCAGCAGCTTGGACAGGTCCCCCTCTGGGGCCAACGTCCTGACTTTC.

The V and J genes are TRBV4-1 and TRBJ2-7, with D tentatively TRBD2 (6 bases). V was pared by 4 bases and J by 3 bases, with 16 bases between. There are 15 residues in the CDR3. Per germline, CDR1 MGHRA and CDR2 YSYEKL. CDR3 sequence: CASSRGLGEYYEQYF. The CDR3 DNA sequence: TGCGCCAGCAGCCGGGGACTTGGAGAATACTACGAGCAGTACTTC.

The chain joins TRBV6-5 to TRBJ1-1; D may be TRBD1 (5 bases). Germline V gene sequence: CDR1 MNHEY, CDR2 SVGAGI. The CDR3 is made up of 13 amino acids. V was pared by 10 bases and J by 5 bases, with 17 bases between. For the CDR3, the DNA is TGTGCCACTACCCGGCAGGGAAGAACTGAAGCTTTCTTT. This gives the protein CATTRQGRTEAFF.

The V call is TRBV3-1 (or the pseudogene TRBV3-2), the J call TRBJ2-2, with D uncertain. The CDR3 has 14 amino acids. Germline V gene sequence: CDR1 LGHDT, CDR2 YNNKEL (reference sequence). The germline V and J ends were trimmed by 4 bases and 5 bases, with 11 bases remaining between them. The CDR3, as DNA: TGTGCCAGCAGCCCCGCGGTCGGTACCGGGGAGCTGTTTTTT. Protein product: CASSPAVGTGELFF.

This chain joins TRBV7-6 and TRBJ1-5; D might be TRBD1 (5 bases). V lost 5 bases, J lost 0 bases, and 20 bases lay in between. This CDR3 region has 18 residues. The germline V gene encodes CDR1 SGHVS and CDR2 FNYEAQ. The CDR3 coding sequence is TGTGCCAGCAGCCCATCGGCGGGGGGATTTTATAGCAATCAGCCCCAGCATTTT. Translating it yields CASSPSAGGFYSNQPQHF.

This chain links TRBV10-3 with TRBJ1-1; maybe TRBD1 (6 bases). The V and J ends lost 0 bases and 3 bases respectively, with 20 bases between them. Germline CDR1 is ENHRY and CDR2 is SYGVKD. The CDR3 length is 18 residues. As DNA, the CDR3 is TGTGCCATCAGTGAGTCGACTCAGGGCAGGGGAGGATACACTGAAGCTTTCTTT. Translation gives CAISESTQGRGGYTEAFF.